The 9 T cell receptor beta chains presented below share a single source sample, sequenced in a study of blood T cells in healthy people across ages. The second PCR ran about 6 to 12 cycles with a sample-barcoded 5' primer and J-beta primers. TCRdb independently ran MiXCR on the 5' RACE reads; one entry per CDR3 protein. The sample holds about 1.4 million distinct CDR3 sequences, around 59% seen once. The sample was blood. These receptors originate from a man aged 18 to 29 in good health.

The genes are TRBV29-1 and TRBJ2-5; D might be TRBD1 (6 bases). The V gene's germline CDR1 is SQVTM and CDR2 ANQGSEA. Between the trimmed V and J ends, which lost 2 bases and 1 base, there was a span of 23 bases. CDR3 length: 18 residues. CDR3 in amino acids: CSVEPQRGYGALQETQYF. In DNA form, the CDR3 reads TGCAGCGTTGAACCCCAGAGGGGGTACGGGGCCCTCCAAGAGACCCAGTACTTC.

This clonotype was counted at least ten times. The DNA for the CDR3 is TGTGCCAGCAGTTACAGGGGCTCCTACGAGCAGTACTTC. As protein: CASSYRGSYEQYF. The genes are TRBV6-5 and TRBJ2-7, with a weak D call TRBD1 (5 bases). CDR1 and CDR2 from the germline V gene are MNHEY and SVGAGI. The CDR3 is made up of 13 amino acids. Between the trimmed V and J ends, which lost 2 bases and 0 bases, there was a span of 5 bases.

V is TRBV7-9 and J is TRBJ2-4, with TRBD1 identical over 11 bases. The tail of the sequence fits TRBJ2-5 better, so the J call may be wrong. Germline V lookup: CDR1 SEHNR, CDR2 FQNEAQ (reference sequence). This CDR3 contains 15 residues. The CDR3 sequence is CASSLWGTGGETQYF. In DNA, the CDR3 is TGTGCCAGCAGCTTATGGGGGACAGGGGGAGAGACCCAGTACTTC.

This chain joins TRBV4-2 and TRBJ2-7; tentatively, D is TRBD2 (6 bases). CDR1 is LGHNA and CDR2 is YNFKEQ in the germline V gene. V was trimmed by 3 bases and J by 1 base, leaving 13 bases between them. This CDR3 comprises 15 residues. CDR3 sequence (DNA): TGTGCCAGCAGCCAGTATATGGAGGGTTCCTACGAGCAGTACTTC. Amino acid sequence: CASSQYMEGSYEQYF.

A single count supports this clonotype. V usage is TRBV5-1 and J usage is TRBJ2-4; TRBD2 matches 11 bases. With the DNA end fitting TRBJ2-7 better, the J assignment may be wrong. The CDR3 has 18 residues. From germline, CDR1 is SGHRS and CDR2 YFSETQ. The CDR3 DNA reads TGCGCCAGCAGCCCTACCCCGGATACTAGCGGGAGTATCAACGAGCAGTACTTC. Protein sequence: CASSPTPDTSGSINEQYF.

This chain uses TRBV6-1 with TRBJ2-5; D assignment may be TRBD1 or TRBD2 (5 bases each). The V end lost 3 bases, the J end lost 2 bases, and 22 bases lay between the germline ends. From germline, CDR1 is MNHNS and CDR2 SASEGT. This CDR3 spans 18 amino acids. The chain's CDR3 is CASSDRGAVTLTQETQYF. CDR3 nucleotides: TGTGCCAGCAGTGATAGAGGGGCGGTTACGCTGACTCAAGAGACCCAGTACTTC.

The chain carries TRBV6-2 or TRBV6-3 and TRBJ2-7; D remains ambiguous. The germline V gene has CDR1 MNHEY and CDR2 SVGEGT. The CDR3 consists of 12 residues. V gave up 0 bases and J gave up 8 bases, with 8 bases separating them. The CDR3 loop is CASSYSIGQQYF. CDR3 in DNA: TGTGCCAGCAGTTACTCGATAGGACAGCAGTACTTC.

The sample holds a few counts of this clonotype. V and J are TRBV25-1 and TRBJ1-2; D is unclear. V lost 3 bases and J 8 bases, leaving 4 bases between the germline ends. This CDR3 spans 10 amino acids. Per germline, CDR1 MGHDK and CDR2 SYGVNS. CDR3 amino acids: CASSDSGYTF. The CDR3 coding sequence is TGTGCCAGCAGTGATTCGGGCTACACCTTC.

The chain is built from TRBV29-1 and TRBJ1-1; D ambiguous. The CDR3 has 11 amino acids. V gave up 3 bases and J gave up 6 bases, with 8 bases separating them. Germline assignment: CDR1 SQVTM and CDR2 ANQGSEA. In DNA, the CDR3 is TGCAGCGTTGAGGGATACTCTGAAGCTTTCTTT. The encoded protein is CSVEGYSEAFF.